Following are 14 T cell receptor beta chains from one sample sequenced in a study of CD8 T cells in Susac syndrome. RNA was extracted with the RNeasy kit, and a quantity of roughly 0.45 to 1 ug was reverse transcribed using random hexamers. TCRdb used MiXCR to reprocess the immunoSEQ multiplex PCR reads, holding one entry per CDR3 protein. The repertoire holds almost 450,000 distinct CDR3 sequences, with around 85% as singletons. Source material: CD8+ T cells from PBMCs. The receptors stem from a human donor with multiple sclerosis.

The chain recombines TRBV5-1 with TRBJ1-5; TRBD1 matches at 8 bases. Germline V gene data show CDR1 as SGHRS and CDR2 as YFSETQ. This CDR3 is built from 15 residues. The trim removed 0 bases at V and 7 bases at J, leaving 6 bases unmatched. The DNA of the CDR3 is TGCGCCAGCAGCTTGGGGACAGGGCTCGGGCAGCCCCAGCATTTT. This sequence encodes CASSLGTGLGQPQHF.

The V gene is TRBV4-1, the J gene TRBJ2-7; D is possibly TRBD2 (5 bases). This CDR3 is built from 15 residues. The germline gives CDR1 MGHRA, CDR2 YSYEKL. V gave up 1 base and J gave up 2 bases, with 12 bases separating them. This CDR3 is CASSQVSDGAYEQYF. The DNA of the CDR3 is TGCGCCAGCAGCCAAGTGAGCGACGGGGCCTACGAGCAGTACTTC.

This chain connects TRBV19 to TRBJ2-7, with 8 bases lining up with TRBD1. J was trimmed by 7 bases and V by 5 bases; bases with no gene match: 4. The CDR3 runs to 12 residues. Germline assignment: CDR1 LNHDA and CDR2 SQIVND (reference sequence). The CDR3 protein is CASSARGLEQYF. The CDR3 DNA sequence: TGTGCCAGTAGTGCCAGGGGGCTGGAGCAGTACTTC. Filled out from reference TRBV19 and TRBJ2-7, the complete variable domain reads DGGITQSPKYLFRKEGQNVTLSCEQNLNHDAMYWYRQDPGQGLRLIYYSQIVNDFQKGDIAEGYSVSREKKESFPLTVTSAQKNPTAFYLCASSARGLEQYFGPGTRLTVT.

The V and J genes are TRBV4-1 and TRBJ2-2; D is unclear. The CDR3 runs to 14 residues. Germline values: CDR1 MGHRA, CDR2 YSYEKL. V lost 0 bases, J lost 7 bases, and 9 bases lay in between. The chain's CDR3 is CASSQEDSYGELFF. In DNA, the CDR3 is TGCGCCAGCAGCCAAGAGGATAGCTACGGGGAGCTGTTTTTT.

V usage is TRBV7-8 and J usage is TRBJ2-1; no clear D. In germline, CDR1 is SGHVS, CDR2 FQNEAQ. V gave up 0 bases and J gave up 5 bases, with 8 bases separating them. The CDR3 spans 14 residues. The CDR3 here is CASSLAPGDNEQFF. For the CDR3, the DNA is TGTGCCAGCAGCTTAGCCCCTGGCGACAATGAGCAGTTCTTC. The full variable domain, its missing parts supplied by reference TRBV7-8 and TRBJ2-1, is GAGVSQSPRYKVAKRGQDVALRCDPISGHVSLFWYQQALGQGPEFLTYFQNEAQLDKSGLPSDRFFAERPEGSVSTLKIQRTQQEDSAVYLCASSLAPGDNEQFFGPGTRLTVL.

The chain couples TRBV4-1 to TRBJ1-2; D ambiguous. This CDR3 spans 17 amino acids. V gave up 4 bases and J gave up 7 bases, with 25 bases separating them. Per the germline V gene, CDR1 is MGHRA and CDR2 is YSYEKL. The CDR3 nucleotides read TGCGCCAGCAGCCTCTCCGGGAGCCAAGATGCTATTTCTGGCTACACCTTC. Translated: CASSLSGSQDAISGYTF.

The chain couples TRBV19 to TRBJ2-1; the match to TRBD2 covers 10 bases. CDR1 LNHDA and CDR2 SQIVND come from the germline V gene (reference sequence). The CDR3 loop spans 16 amino acids. With 5 bases clipped from V and 1 base from J, the junction kept 5 bases outside the gene matches. As DNA, the CDR3 is TGTGCCAGTAGTCCGACTAGCGGGTATTCCTACAATGAGCAGTTCTTC. This sequence encodes CASSPTSGYSYNEQFF.

V usage is TRBV27 and J usage is TRBJ2-1; possible D gene TRBD2, 6 bases. Germline V gene data show CDR1 as MNHEY and CDR2 as SMNVEV (reference sequence). V was clipped by 1 base and J by 6 bases, with 13 bases between them. The CDR3 loop spans 15 amino acids. The CDR3 DNA is TGTGCCAGCAGTTTATTGGGGGGTCTAGGCAATGAGCAGTTCTTC. Its translation: CASSLLGGLGNEQFF.

The chain links TRBV15 to TRBJ2-7; D uncertain. This CDR3 is 16 amino acids long. Trimming took off 0 bases at V and 3 bases at J, with 15 bases between the two ends. The germline CDR1 and CDR2 sequences are LNHNV and YYDKDF (reference sequence). The CDR3 loop reads CATSRDWNSFNYEQYF. The CDR3 region has the DNA TGTGCCACCAGCAGAGATTGGAATAGCTTCAACTACGAGCAGTACTTC.

This CDR3 is CSARVKGGYQPQHF. The CDR3 nucleotides read TGCAGTGCTAGAGTAAAGGGGGGGTATCAGCCCCAGCATTTT. The J gene is TRBJ1-5, the V gene TRBV20-1; D might be TRBD1 (6 bases). The CDR3 has 14 amino acids. Trimming shortened V by 1 base and J by 5 bases, and 12 bases separated the two germline ends. CDR1 DFQATT and CDR2 SNEGSKA come from the germline V gene (reference sequence).

The chain joins TRBV20-1 to TRBJ1-2; D unclear. With 3 bases removed from V and 3 bases from J, the gap between germline ends came to 11 bases. The CDR3 covers 13 residues. Germline-derived CDR1 and CDR2 are DFQATT and SNEGSKA (reference sequence). The CDR3 protein is CSASRSDDYGYTF. For the CDR3, the DNA is TGCAGTGCTAGTCGATCAGATGACTATGGCTACACCTTC.

The J gene is TRBJ2-1, the V gene TRBV4-2, with unresolved D. CDR1 is LGHNA, CDR2 YNFKEQ, per germline. Deletions cut 3 bases from V and 1 base from J, with 10 bases between. CDR3 length: 15 residues. CDR3 residues: CASSQAEGSYNEQFF. DNA for the CDR3: TGTGCCAGCAGCCAGGCAGAAGGTTCCTACAATGAGCAGTTCTTC.

The rearrangement links TRBV13 to TRBJ2-1, with D possibly TRBD2 on 6 matching bases. CDR1 and CDR2 from the germline V gene are PRHDT and FYEKMQ (reference sequence). V was trimmed by 4 bases and J by 0 bases, leaving 13 bases between them. The CDR3 spans 16 residues. The CDR3, as DNA: TGTGCCAGCAGCTGGGGACTCCAAAGCTCCTACAATGAGCAGTTCTTC. Translated: CASSWGLQSSYNEQFF.

The chain is built from TRBV30 and TRBJ1-2; 12 nucleotides match TRBD1. CDR3 size: 13 residues. Germline CDR1 GTSNPN, CDR2 SVGIG (reference sequence). Germline trimming cut 2 bases from V and 8 bases from J; bases unmatched to any gene: 3. CDR3 amino acids: CAWSSGTGGGYTF. The CDR3 nucleotides read TGTGCCTGGAGTTCCGGGACAGGGGGCGGCTACACCTTC.